The present T cell receptor beta chain was sequenced within a study of T cells in Graves' hyperthyroidism and ophthalmopathy. In the study overall: The authors collected peripheral blood at initial diagnosis, before any treatment.

It was RNA transcripts that yielded the amplified TCR beta CDR3 regions. The HTBI primer set served for first-round RT-PCR of the TCR CDR3. TCRdb independently ran MiXCR on the multiplex PCR reads; one entry per CDR3 protein. The data show approximately 410,000 distinct CDR3 sequences, roughly 15% seen once. 9.5 to 10 ml fresh peripheral blood yielded the PBMCs. This clonotype was counted only a few times. What it recognizes is unknown. Study-wide results and limits: In validation, the model predicted ophthalmopathy. These predictions came a median approximately 6.5 months before onset. Separation of ophthalmopathy from stable hyperthyroidism was achieved by a 13 V-J model.

The CDR3 has 15 amino acids. With 1 base removed from V and 2 bases from J, the gap between germline ends came to 11 bases. Germline V gene lookup returns CDR1 LNHDA and CDR2 SQIVND (reference sequence). The sample was blood. The source is a man between 18 and 35 years old with Graves' ophthalmopathy. The chain links TRBV19 to TRBJ2-5; D gene unclear. CDR3 nucleotide sequence: TGTGCCAGTAGTATAGTACGAACCCGACAAGAGACCCAGTACTTC. Translated: CASSIVRTRQETQYF. Using reference TRBV19 and TRBJ2-5 for the parts outside the CDR3, the full variable domain is DGGITQSPKYLFRKEGQNVTLSCEQNLNHDAMYWYRQDPGQGLRLIYYSQIVNDFQKGDIAEGYSVSREKKESFPLTVTSAQKNPTAFYLCASSIVRTRQETQYFGPGTRLLVL.